This TCR beta chain was found in a study of shared clonotypes between healthy human individuals. Regarding the study as a whole: Estimated richness values were generally larger in naive subsets than in memory subsets.

CDR1 and CDR2 from the germline V gene are LGHNA and YSLEER. Trimming left V 2 bases short and J 0 bases short, with 13 bases between. This CDR3 comprises 16 residues. The naive CD8 fraction comprised CD45RO-negative cells positively selected for CCR7 and excluded terminally differentiated effector memory CD45RA+ cells. Details on this clone: Its antigen is unknown.

Each PCR replicate from the sorted subsets contained about 200 ng DNA, which is around 30,000 T cell genomes. Sequencing used immunoSEQ multiplex PCR; TCRdb keeps in-frame clones, though not all of them. The sample yields just over 2,000,000 clones, about 95% seen once. The sequence was collected from a man between 18 and 35 years old in good health. J is TRBJ1-2 and V is TRBV4-3, with D perhaps matching TRBD1 (5 bases). The sample consisted of naive CD8+ T cells sorted from blood. CDR3 nucleotides: TGCGCCAGCAGCCAATCGCGCACAGGTACTAACTATGGCTACACCTTC. It codes for CASSQSRTGTNYGYTF.